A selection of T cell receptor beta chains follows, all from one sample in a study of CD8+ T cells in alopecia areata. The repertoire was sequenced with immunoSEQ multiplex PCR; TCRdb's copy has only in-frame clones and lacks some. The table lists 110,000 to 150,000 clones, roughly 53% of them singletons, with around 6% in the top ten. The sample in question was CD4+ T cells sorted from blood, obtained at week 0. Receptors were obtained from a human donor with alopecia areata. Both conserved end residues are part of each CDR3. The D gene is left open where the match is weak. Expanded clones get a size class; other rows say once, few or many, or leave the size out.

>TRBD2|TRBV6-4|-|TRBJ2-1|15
CASSDGRGGYGEQFF
TGTGCCAGCAGTGACGGTCGGGGGGGGTACGGTGAGCAGTTCTTC
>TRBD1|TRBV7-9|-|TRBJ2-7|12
CASSSDRGEQYF
TGTGCCAGCAGCTCGGACAGGGGTGAGCAGTACTTC
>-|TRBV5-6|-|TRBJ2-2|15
CASSLPGENTGELFF
TGTGCCAGCAGCTTACCCGGAGAGAACACCGGGGAGCTGTTTTTT
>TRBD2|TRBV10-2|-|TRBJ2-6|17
CASKETSSATGANVLTF
TGCGCCAGCAAAGAGACTAGCTCGGCCACTGGGGCCAACGTCCTGACTTTC
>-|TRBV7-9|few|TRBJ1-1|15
CASSHPGHKNTEAFF
TGTGCCAGCAGCCACCCGGGACACAAGAACACTGAAGCTTTCTTT
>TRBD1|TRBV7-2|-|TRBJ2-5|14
CASSVGTGRETQYF
TGTGCCAGCAGCGTCGGGACAGGGCGGGAGACCCAGTACTTC
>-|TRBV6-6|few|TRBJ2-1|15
CASRRPKSPYNEQFF
TGTGCCAGCCGAAGACCCAAGAGCCCCTACAATGAGCAGTTCTTC
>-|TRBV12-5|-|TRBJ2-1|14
CASGRQAGRDEQFF
TGTGCTAGTGGCCGACAGGCGGGTCGGGATGAGCAGTTCTTC
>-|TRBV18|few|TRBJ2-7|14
CASSPPAGPYEQYF
TGTGCCAGCTCACCACCGGCAGGGCCCTACGAGCAGTACTTC
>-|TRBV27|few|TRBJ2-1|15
CASSHRGLKGNEQFF
TGTGCCAGCAGCCACCGTGGACTAAAGGGAAATGAGCAGTTCTTC
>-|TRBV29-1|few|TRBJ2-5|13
CSTRQGGRETQYF
TGCAGCACCAGACAGGGAGGGCGGGAGACCCAGTACTTC
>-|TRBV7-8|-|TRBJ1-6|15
CASSNSWGSGSTLHF
TGTGCCAGCAGCAACTCGTGGGGGTCGGGGTCAACCCTCCACTTT
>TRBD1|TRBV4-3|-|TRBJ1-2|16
CASRPGTGGLAYGYTF
TGCGCCAGCAGGCCCGGGACAGGTGGGCTTGCCTATGGCTACACCTTC
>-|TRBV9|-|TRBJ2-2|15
CASSTGTQGTGELFF
TGTGCCAGCAGCACCGGGACCCAAGGGACCGGGGAGCTGTTTTTT
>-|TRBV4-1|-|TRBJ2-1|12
CASSQDVGGLFF
TGCGCCAGCAGCCAAGATGTGGGGGGGCTGTTCTTC
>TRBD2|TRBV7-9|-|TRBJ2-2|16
CASSSTSGGGTGELFF
TGTGCCAGCAGCTCGACTAGCGGGGGAGGAACCGGGGAGCTGTTTTTT
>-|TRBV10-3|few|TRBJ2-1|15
CAISESMSSYNEQFF
TGTGCCATCAGTGAGTCGATGAGCTCCTACAATGAGCAGTTCTTC
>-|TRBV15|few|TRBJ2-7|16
CATSRGSRDGSYEQYF
TGTGCCACCAGCAGAGGTTCAAGGGACGGATCCTACGAGCAGTACTTC
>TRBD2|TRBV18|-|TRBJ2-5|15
CASSPPPTSVETQYF
TGTGCCAGCTCACCACCCCCGACTAGCGTCGAGACCCAGTACTTC
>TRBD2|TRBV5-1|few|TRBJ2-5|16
CASSPGTSGLQETQYF
TGCGCCAGCAGCCCTGGGACTAGCGGCCTTCAAGAGACCCAGTACTTC
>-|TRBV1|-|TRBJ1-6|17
CTSSTLRGGHGNSPLHF
TGCACCAGCAGCACCCTCCGGGGGGGTCACGGCAATTCACCCCTCCACTTT
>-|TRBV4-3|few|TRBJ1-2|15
CASSRDAVGGYGYTF
TGCGCCAGCAGCCGAGACGCGGTGGGAGGCTATGGCTACACCTTC
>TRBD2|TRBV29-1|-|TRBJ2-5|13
CSVVAGGPPTQYF
TGCAGCGTTGTAGCGGGGGGCCCCCCGACCCAGTACTTC
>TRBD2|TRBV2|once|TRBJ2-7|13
CASIRGGPGEQYF
TGTGCCAGCATACGGGGGGGCCCTGGAGAGCAATACTTC
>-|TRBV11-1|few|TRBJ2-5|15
CASSLAFGTPSAQYF
TGTGCCAGCAGCTTAGCCTTCGGGACTCCGTCGGCCCAGTACTTC
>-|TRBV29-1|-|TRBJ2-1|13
CSVEVLQYNEQFF
TGCAGCGTTGAAGTTTTACAGTACAATGAGCAGTTCTTC
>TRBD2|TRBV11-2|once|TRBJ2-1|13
CASSPGGAGEQFF
TGTGCCAGCAGCCCCGGGGGGGCGGGTGAGCAGTTCTTC
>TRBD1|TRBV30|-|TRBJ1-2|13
CAWSGTGVYGYTF
TGTGCCTGGAGTGGGACAGGGGTTTATGGCTACACCTTC
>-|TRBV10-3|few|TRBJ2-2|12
CAIRRDTGELFF
TGTGCCATCAGGAGGGACACCGGGGAGCTGTTTTTT
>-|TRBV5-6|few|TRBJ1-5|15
CASSSTGTWSQPQHF
TGTGCCAGCAGCTCTACCGGGACATGGTCCCAGCCCCAGCATTTT
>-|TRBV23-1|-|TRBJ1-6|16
CASSQAPRWHWSPLHF
TGCGCCAGCAGTCAAGCCCCCCGGTGGCACTGGTCACCCCTCCACTTT
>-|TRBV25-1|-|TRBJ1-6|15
CASRLTGTDNSPLHF
TGTGCCAGCAGACTAACCGGGACGGATAATTCACCCCTCCACTTT
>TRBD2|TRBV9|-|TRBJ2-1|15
CASSATSGSYNEQFF
TGTGCCAGCAGCGCGACTAGCGGCTCCTACAATGAGCAGTTCTTC
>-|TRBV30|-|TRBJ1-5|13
CAWNRGAYQPQHF
TGTGCCTGGAACCGGGGGGCTTATCAGCCCCAGCATTTT
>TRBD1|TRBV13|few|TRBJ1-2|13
CASSLGQNYGYTF
TGTGCCAGCAGCTTGGGACAGAACTATGGCTACACCTTC
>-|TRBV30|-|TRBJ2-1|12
CAWSSGAPEQFF
TGTGCCTGGAGTTCCGGGGCACCCGAGCAGTTCTTC
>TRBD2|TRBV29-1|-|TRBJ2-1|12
CSVDGLGNEQFF
TGCAGCGTTGACGGACTAGGGAATGAGCAGTTCTTC
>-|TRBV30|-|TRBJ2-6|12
CALVPGANVLTF
TGTGCCCTTGTCCCTGGGGCCAACGTCCTGACTTTC
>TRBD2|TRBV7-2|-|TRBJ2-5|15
CASIPNGLAGGTQYF
TGTGCCAGCATCCCCAACGGACTAGCGGGAGGGACCCAGTACTTC
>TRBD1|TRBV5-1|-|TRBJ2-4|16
CASSAEVGTGVNIQYF
TGCGCCAGCAGCGCGGAAGTCGGGACAGGCGTAAACATTCAGTACTTC
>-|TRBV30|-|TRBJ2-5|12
CAWSGLEETQYF
TGTGCCTGGAGTGGGCTAGAGGAGACCCAGTACTTC
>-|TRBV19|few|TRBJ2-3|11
CASGQADTQYF
TGTGCCAGTGGGCAAGCGGATACGCAGTATTTT
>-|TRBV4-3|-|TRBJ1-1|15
CASSQEQGRNTEAFF
TGCGCCAGCAGCCAAGAGCAGGGGAGGAACACTGAAGCTTTCTTT
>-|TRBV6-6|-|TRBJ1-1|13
CASTQSWGTEAFF
TGTGCCAGCACCCAATCCTGGGGAACTGAAGCTTTCTTT
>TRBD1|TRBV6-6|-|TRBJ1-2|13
CASRQQGADGYTF
TGTGCCAGCCGACAGCAGGGGGCGGATGGCTACACCTTC
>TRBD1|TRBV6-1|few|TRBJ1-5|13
CASSVDRERPQHF
TGTGCCAGCAGCGTCGACAGGGAGCGGCCCCAGCATTTT
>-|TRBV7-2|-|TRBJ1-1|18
CASSLVDWKSLMNTEAFF
TGTGCCAGCAGCTTAGTTGATTGGAAGTCGCTCATGAACACTGAAGCTTTCTTT
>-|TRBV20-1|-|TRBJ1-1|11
CSAPGESEAFF
TGCAGTGCCCCAGGGGAATCTGAAGCTTTCTTT
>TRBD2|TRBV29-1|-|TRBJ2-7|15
CSVGGGGPRGSEQYF
TGCAGCGTTGGAGGAGGCGGGCCGCGGGGGTCCGAGCAGTACTTC
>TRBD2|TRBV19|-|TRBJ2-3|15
CASDSGDTSTDTQYF
TGTGCCAGTGATAGCGGGGATACTAGCACAGATACGCAGTATTTT
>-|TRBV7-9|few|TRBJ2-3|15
CASSLSPSWGGAQYF
TGTGCCAGCAGCTTAAGTCCGTCCTGGGGTGGGGCGCAGTATTTT
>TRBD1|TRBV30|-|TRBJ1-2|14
CASTGTGVSDGYTF
TGTGCCTCTACCGGGACAGGGGTTTCTGACGGCTACACCTTC
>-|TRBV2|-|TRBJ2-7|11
CASSRVYEQYF
TGTGCCAGCAGTCGGGTCTACGAGCAGTACTTC
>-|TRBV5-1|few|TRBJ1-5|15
CASSLVASGGQPQHF
TGCGCCAGCAGCTTGGTGGCCTCGGGGGGTCAGCCCCAGCATTTT
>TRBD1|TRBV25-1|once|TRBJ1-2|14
CASSELDRVTGYTF
TGTGCCAGCAGTGAATTGGACAGGGTGACTGGCTACACCTTC
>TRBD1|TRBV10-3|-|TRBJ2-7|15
CAITDWTGGLYEQYF
TGTGCCATCACCGACTGGACAGGGGGCTTATACGAGCAGTACTTC